This T cell receptor beta chain was identified during a study of neoadjuvant nivolumab and ipilimumab in lung cancer. Findings of the study overall: Only two of four nivolumab-treated tumors gained richness and clonality by surgery. TCR richness and clonality were higher in tumors than adjacent uninvolved lung. TCR sequencing covered a small number of samples. Pretherapy blood TCR richness correlated positively with resected tumor richness.

The repertoire was sequenced with immunoSEQ multiplex PCR; TCRdb's copy has only in-frame clones and lacks some. The sample holds over a thousand clones; around 84% are singletons and the top ten take 3.5%. This CDR3 region has 15 residues. The junction had 6 bases not matched to a gene; V was cut back by 5 bases and J by 4 bases. Germline assignment: CDR1 SGHNT and CDR2 YYREEE (reference sequence). About this clone: What it binds is unknown.

The specimen comprised adjacent normal lung tissue, sampled after neoadjuvant nivolumab, alone or with ipilimumab, at or shortly before surgery. This TCR was recovered from an adult with non-small cell lung cancer. This chain connects TRBV5-4 to TRBJ2-1; 10 nucleotides line up with TRBD1. In DNA, the CDR3 is TGTGCCAGCAGGATTGGACAGGGGGTTTACAATGAGCAGTTCTTC. Its translation is CASRIGQGVYNEQFF.